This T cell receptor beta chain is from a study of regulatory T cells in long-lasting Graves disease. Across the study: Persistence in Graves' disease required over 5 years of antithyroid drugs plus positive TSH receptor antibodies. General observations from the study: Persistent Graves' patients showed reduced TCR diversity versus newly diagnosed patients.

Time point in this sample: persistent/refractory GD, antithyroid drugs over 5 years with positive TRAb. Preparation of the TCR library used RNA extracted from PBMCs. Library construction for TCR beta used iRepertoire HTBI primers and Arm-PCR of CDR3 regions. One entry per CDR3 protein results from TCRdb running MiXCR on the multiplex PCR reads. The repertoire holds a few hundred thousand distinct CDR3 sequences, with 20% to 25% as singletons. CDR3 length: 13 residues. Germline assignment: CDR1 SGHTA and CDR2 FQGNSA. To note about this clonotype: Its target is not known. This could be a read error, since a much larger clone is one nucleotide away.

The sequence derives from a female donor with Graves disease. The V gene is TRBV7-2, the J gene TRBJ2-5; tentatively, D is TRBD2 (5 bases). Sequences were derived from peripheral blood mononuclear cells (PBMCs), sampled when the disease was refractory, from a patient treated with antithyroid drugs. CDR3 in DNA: TGTGCCAGCAGCCCGTTTGGAGGAGAGGCCCAGTACTTC. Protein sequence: CASSPFGGEAQYF.